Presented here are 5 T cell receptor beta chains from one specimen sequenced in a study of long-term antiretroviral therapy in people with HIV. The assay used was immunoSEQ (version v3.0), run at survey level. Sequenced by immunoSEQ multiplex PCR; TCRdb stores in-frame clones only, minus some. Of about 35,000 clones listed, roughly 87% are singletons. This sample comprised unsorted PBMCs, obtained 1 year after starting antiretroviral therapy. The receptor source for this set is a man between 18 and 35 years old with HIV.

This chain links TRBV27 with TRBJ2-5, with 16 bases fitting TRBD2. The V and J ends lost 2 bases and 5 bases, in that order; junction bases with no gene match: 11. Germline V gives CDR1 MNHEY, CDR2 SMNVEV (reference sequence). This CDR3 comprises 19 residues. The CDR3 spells CASSLRTTLGLAGGETQYF. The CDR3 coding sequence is TGTGCCAGCAGTTTAAGGACGACCCTGGGACTAGCGGGGGGGGAGACCCAGTACTTC.

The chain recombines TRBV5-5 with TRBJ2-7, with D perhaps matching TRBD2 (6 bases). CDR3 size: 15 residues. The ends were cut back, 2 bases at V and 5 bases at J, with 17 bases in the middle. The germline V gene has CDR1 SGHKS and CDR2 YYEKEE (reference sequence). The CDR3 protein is CASSFFDGRLDEQYF. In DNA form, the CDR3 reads TGTGCCAGCAGCTTTTTTGACGGGAGACTAGACGAGCAGTACTTC.

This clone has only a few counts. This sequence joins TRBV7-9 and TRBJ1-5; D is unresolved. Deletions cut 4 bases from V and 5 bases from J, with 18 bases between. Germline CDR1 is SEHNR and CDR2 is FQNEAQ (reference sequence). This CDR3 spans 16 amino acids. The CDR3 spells CASSSHRAPPDQPQHF. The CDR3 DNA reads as TGTGCCAGCAGCTCTCACCGGGCTCCGCCGGATCAGCCCCAGCATTTT.

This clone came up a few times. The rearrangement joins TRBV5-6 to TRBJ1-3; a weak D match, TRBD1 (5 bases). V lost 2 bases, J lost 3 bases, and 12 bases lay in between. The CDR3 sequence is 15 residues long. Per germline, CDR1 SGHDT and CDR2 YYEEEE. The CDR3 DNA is TGTGCCAGCAGCTTCCCAGGGATTGATGGAAACACCATATATTTT. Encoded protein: CASSFPGIDGNTIYF.

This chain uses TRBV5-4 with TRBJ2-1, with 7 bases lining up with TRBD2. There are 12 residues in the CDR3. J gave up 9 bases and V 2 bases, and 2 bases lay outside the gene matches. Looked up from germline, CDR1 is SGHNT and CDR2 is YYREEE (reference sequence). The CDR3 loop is CASSLTGGEQFF. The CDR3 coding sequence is TGTGCCAGCAGCTTAACGGGGGGTGAGCAGTTCTTC.